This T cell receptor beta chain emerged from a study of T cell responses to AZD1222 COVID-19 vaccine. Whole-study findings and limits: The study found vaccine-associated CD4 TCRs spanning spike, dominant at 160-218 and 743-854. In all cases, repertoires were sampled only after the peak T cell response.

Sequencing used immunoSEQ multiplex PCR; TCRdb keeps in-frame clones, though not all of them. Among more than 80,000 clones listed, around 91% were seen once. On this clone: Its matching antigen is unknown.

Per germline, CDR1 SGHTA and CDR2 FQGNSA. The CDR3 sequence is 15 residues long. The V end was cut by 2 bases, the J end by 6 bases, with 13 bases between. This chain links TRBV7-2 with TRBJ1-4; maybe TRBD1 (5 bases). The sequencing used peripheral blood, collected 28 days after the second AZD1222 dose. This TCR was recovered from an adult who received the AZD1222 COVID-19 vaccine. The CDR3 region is CASSLRQGGDEKLFF. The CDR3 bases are TGTGCCAGCAGCTTAAGGCAGGGCGGGGATGAAAAACTGTTTTTT.